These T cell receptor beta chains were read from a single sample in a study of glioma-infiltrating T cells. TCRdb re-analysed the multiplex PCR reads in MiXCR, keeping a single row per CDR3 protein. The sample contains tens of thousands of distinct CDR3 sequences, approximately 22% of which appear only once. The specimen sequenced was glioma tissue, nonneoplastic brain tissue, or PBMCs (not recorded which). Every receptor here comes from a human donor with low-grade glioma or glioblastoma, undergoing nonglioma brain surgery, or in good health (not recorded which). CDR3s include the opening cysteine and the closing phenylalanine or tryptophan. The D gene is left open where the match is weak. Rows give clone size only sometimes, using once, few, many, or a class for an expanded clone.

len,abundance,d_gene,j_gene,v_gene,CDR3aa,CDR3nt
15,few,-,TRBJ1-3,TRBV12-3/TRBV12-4,CASSLAGGPGNTIYF,TGTGCCAGCAGTTTAGCCGGGGGCCCTGGAAACACCATATATTTT
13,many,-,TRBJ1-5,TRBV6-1,CASRRTYNQPQHF,TGTGCCAGCCGACGGACGTACAATCAGCCCCAGCATTTT
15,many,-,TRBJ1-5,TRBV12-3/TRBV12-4,CASSLGPSKGQPQHF,TGTGCCAGCAGTCTAGGCCCATCAAAGGGACAGCCCCAGCATTTT
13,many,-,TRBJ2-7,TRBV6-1,CASTLPGLGEQYF,TGTGCCAGCACCCTTCCTGGCTTGGGCGAGCAGTACTTC
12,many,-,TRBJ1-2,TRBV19,CASSTPNYGYTF,TGTGCCAGTAGTACCCCAAACTATGGCTACACCTTC
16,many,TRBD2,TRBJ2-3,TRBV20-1,CSVDFSGRAEVDTQYF,TGCAGTGTAGACTTTAGCGGGAGGGCCGAGGTAGATACGCAGTATTTT
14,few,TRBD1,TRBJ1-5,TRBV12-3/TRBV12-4,CASLDRGSNQPQHF,TGTGCCAGCCTCGACAGGGGGAGTAATCAGCCCCAGCATTTT
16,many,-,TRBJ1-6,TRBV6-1,CASSPPPDVYNSPLHF,TGTGCCAGCAGTCCCCCCCCCGACGTGTATAATTCACCCCTCCACTTT
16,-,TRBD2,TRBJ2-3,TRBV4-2,CASSKDTGGNTDTQYF,TGTGCCAGCAGCAAAGATACGGGAGGGAACACAGATACGCAGTATTTT
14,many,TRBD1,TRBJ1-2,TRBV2,CASSSTGTNYGYTF,TGTGCCAGCAGTTCGACAGGGACCAACTATGGCTACACCTTC
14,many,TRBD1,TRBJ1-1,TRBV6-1,CASRADRGDTEAFF,TGTGCCAGCAGAGCTGACAGGGGTGACACTGAAGCTTTCTTT
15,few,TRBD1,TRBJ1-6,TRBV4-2,CASSRGTGEDSPLHF,TGTGCCAGCAGCCGAGGGACAGGGGAAGATTCACCCCTCCACTTT
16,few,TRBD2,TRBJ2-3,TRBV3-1,CASSQEYPSGTDTQYF,TGTGCCAGCAGCCAAGAATACCCTAGCGGGACAGATACGCAGTATTTT
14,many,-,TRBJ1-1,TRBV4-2,CASSQVGSPRGAFF,TGTGCCAGCAGCCAAGTAGGGAGCCCCCGGGGAGCTTTCTTT
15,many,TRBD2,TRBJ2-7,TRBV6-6,CASSYGGRGRYEQYF,TGTGCCAGCAGTTACGGGGGTCGCGGGAGATACGAGCAGTACTTC
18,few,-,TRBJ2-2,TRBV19,CASSIPIRRGTNTGELFF,TGTGCCAGTAGTATCCCAATAAGGCGGGGAACGAACACCGGGGAGCTGTTTTTT
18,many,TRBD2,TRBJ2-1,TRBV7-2,CASSLEGTSGRFYNEQFF,TGTGCCAGCAGCTTAGAGGGGACTAGCGGGAGGTTCTACAATGAGCAGTTCTTC
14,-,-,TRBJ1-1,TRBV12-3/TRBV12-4,CASSSGTRNTEAFF,TGTGCCAGCAGTTCCGGGACGCGGAACACTGAAGCTTTCTTT
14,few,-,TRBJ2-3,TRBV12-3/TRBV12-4,CASGWGVSTDTQYF,TGTGCCAGCGGATGGGGGGTTAGCACAGATACGCAGTATTTT
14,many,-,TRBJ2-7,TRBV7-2,CASSLGVAAYEQYF,TGTGCCAGCAGCTTAGGTGTAGCAGCCTACGAGCAGTACTTC
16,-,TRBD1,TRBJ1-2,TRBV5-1,CASSLETGVVDYGYTF,TGCGCCAGCAGCTTGGAAACAGGGGTTGTAGACTATGGCTACACCTTC
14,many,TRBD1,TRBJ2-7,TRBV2,CASSRDSPTGEQYF,TGTGCCAGCAGTCGGGACAGCCCTACGGGAGAGCAGTACTTC